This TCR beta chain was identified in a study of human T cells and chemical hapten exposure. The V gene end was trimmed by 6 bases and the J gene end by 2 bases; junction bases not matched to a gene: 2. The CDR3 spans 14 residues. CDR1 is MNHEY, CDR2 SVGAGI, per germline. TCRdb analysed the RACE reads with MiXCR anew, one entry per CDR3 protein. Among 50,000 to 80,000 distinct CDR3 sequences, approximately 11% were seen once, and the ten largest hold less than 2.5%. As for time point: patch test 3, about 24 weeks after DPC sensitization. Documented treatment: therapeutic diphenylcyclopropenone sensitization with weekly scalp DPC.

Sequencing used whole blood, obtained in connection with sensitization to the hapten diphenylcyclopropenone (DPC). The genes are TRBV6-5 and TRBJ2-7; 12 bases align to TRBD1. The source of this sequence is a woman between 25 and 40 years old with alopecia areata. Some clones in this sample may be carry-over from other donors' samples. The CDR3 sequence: CASRGTGGPYEQYF. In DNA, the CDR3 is TGTGCCAGCAGAGGGACAGGGGGCCCCTACGAGCAGTACTTC.